This T cell receptor (beta chain) was captured by sequencing in a study of T cells in Graves' hyperthyroidism and ophthalmopathy. Recently diagnosed hyperthyroidism of less than 2 months' duration affected patients aged 18 to 65. The CDR3 sequence is 16 residues long. CDR1 and CDR2 from the germline V gene are MNHNS and SASEGT. Trimming shortened V by 7 bases and J by 0 bases, and 13 bases separated the two germline ends. In regard to this clonotype: What it binds is not known.

TCR beta CDR3 regions were amplified from RNA transcripts. RT-PCR in the first round (using the HTBI primer set) targeted the TCR CDR3. MiXCR, applied by TCRdb to the multiplex PCR reads, yields one record per CDR3 protein. This table has 460,000 or so distinct CDR3 sequences, around an eighth appearing once. Findings and caveats of the study: The model made its ophthalmopathy prediction, and onset followed a median approximately six months later. Most expanded thyroid clonotypes above 0.001 also appeared in blood.

The clonotype comes from a woman aged 18-29 years with Graves' hyperthyroidism. The chain recombines TRBV6-1 with TRBJ1-6; TRBD1 might be the D (6 bases). The sequencing input was blood. The CDR3 sequence is CASIHRGLSYNSPLHF. CDR3 DNA sequence: TGTGCCAGCATCCATCGGGGGCTCTCCTATAATTCACCCCTCCACTTT.